This TCR beta chain is drawn from a study of cytomegalovirus exposure and HLA in healthy donors. Study-level findings and limits: Later analysis identified several of the most significant clusters that appeared linked to common viral pathogens.

Donors showed nominal health when sampled, although they likely had unrecorded immune exposures. Comment on this clone: Its antigen is not known.

PCR used 60 Vbeta primers and 13 Jbeta primers. Using immunoSEQ multiplex PCR, the repertoire was profiled, and TCRdb retains in-frame clones only, with some absent. Of around 180,000 clones in the sample, around nine tenths were seen once. This CDR3 has 15 residues. The germline V and J ends were trimmed by 3 bases and 4 bases, with 10 bases remaining between them. Germline CDR1 and CDR2: SNHLY and FYNNEI. The receptor was derived from a woman between 18 and 30 years old in good health and CMV-seronegative. The rearrangement joins TRBV2 to TRBJ2-6, with D perhaps matching TRBD2 (6 bases). Sequencing was performed on PBMCs. DNA for the CDR3: TGTGCCAGCAGTGAGGGACTGGGAGGGGCCAACGTCCTGACTTTC. Its protein product is CASSEGLGGANVLTF.